This T cell receptor (beta chain) originates from a study of control samples from healthy donors and cancer patients (dated by TCRdb to the early 2020s). Libraries were built with the immunoSEQ multiplex PCR assay. Sourced from immuneACCESS, this table was stored by TCRdb with only in-frame sequences that have V and J called. A share of the clones is absent; for the studies checked, an unresolved V gene accounts for under half, and the remainder has no known explanation. This sample has tens of thousands of clones in its table, and around nine tenths of those were observed once. The ten top clones hold about 1.9% of the sample. As to this clone: Its antigen is not yet known. Base quality data are lacking; no much larger clone is found one base away.

CDR1 SGHDN and CDR2 FVKESK are derived from the germline V gene. Counted from cysteine to phenylalanine, this CDR3 has 13 amino acids. Just the 39-base CDR3 DNA is kept, in frame starting at base 1. V is pared back by 6 bases and J by 6 bases, with 15 bases lying between the germline termini. The sequence derives from an older woman with head and neck cancer. Sequencing was performed on PBMCs. The rearrangement combines TRBV14 with TRBJ2-7; TRBD2 could be the D gene, as 5 bases match. DNA sequence: TGTGCCAGCAGTCACTCGGGGAGCTCCGAGCAGTACTTC. Its amino acids are CASSHSGSSEQYF.